One sample yielded the 20 T cell receptor beta chains listed below, sequenced in a study of blood T cell repertoires in COVID-19. Some clones are missing from TCRdb's copy, which holds only in-frame ones; the method was immunoSEQ multiplex PCR. The sample lists just over 350,000 clones; 87% were seen once. The sequencing sample was made of PBMCs or T cells enriched from blood (not recorded which). The receptors stem from a woman in her twenties or thirties who had recovered from COVID-19.

The chain has TRBV3-1 (or the pseudogene TRBV3-2) and TRBJ1-2; D gene uncertain. V was shortened by 4 bases and J by 7 bases, with 19 bases between the two germline ends. Germline values: CDR1 LGHDT, CDR2 YNNKEL (reference sequence). The length of the CDR3 is 15 residues. CDR3 in DNA: TGTGCCAGCAGCCCCCGGGGAGACACCCGGGGTGGCTACACCTTC. Translation: CASSPRGDTRGGYTF.

CDR3 DNA: TGTGCCAGCAGTGGACAGGGGGCGAGTGGTGGCTACACCTTC. Translating it yields CASSGQGASGGYTF. This rearrangement joins TRBV2 to TRBJ1-2; 10 bases align to TRBD1. The CDR3 spans 14 residues. Germline trimming cut 4 bases from V and 7 bases from J; bases unmatched to any gene: 6. Germline V CDR1 and CDR2: SNHLY, FYNNEI.

The V call is TRBV3-1 (or the pseudogene TRBV3-2), the J call TRBJ2-1, with D maybe TRBD1 (6 bases). Germline assignment: CDR1 LGHDT and CDR2 YNNKEL (reference sequence). V was trimmed by 0 bases and J by 10 bases, leaving 19 bases between them. This CDR3 is 16 amino acids long. This CDR3 reads CASSQELRQAVGEQFF. As DNA, the CDR3 is TGTGCCAGCAGCCAAGAGTTGAGACAGGCCGTCGGGGAGCAGTTCTTC.

V is TRBV4-1 and J is TRBJ2-7, with 9 bases aligning to TRBD2. V shed 3 bases and J 6 bases; nucleotides not matched to a gene: 15. This CDR3 contains 17 residues. CDR1 is MGHRA, CDR2 YSYEKL, per germline. The CDR3 coding sequence is TGCGCCAGCAGCCAGACCGATGCGGGAGGGCCCCGGGGCGAGCAGTACTTC. Translation gives CASSQTDAGGPRGEQYF.

The chain has TRBV3-1 (or the pseudogene TRBV3-2) and TRBJ2-1; 11 bases fit TRBD2. The ends lost 4 bases at V and 8 bases at J; junction bases unmatched: 4. The CDR3 consists of 14 residues. CDR1 LGHDT and CDR2 YNNKEL come from the germline V gene (reference sequence). The CDR3 is CASSLAGGPHEQFF. The CDR3 bases are TGTGCCAGCAGCCTAGCGGGAGGGCCCCATGAGCAGTTCTTC.

The V call is TRBV19, the J call TRBJ2-7, with 7 bases lining up with TRBD2. CDR3 length: 15 residues. J was trimmed by 5 bases and V by 3 bases; bases with no gene match: 10. CDR1 and CDR2 from the germline V gene are LNHDA and SQIVND (reference sequence). The CDR3 DNA follows: TGTGCCAGTAGTATCACGGGGGGAGTAGGCGACGAGCAGTACTTC. This gives the protein CASSITGGVGDEQYF.

The gene calls are TRBV18 and TRBJ2-1; D ambiguous. Germline CDR1 is KGHSH and CDR2 is LQKENI. Trimming took off 2 bases at V and 3 bases at J, with 14 bases between the two ends. This CDR3 region has 16 residues. CDR3 DNA: TGTGCCAGCTCACCAGAGCGTGCGGCAAACTACAATGAGCAGTTCTTC. Translating it yields CASSPERAANYNEQFF. The full variable domain, completed using reference TRBV18 and TRBJ2-1, is NAGVMQNPRHLVRRRGQEARLRCSPMKGHSHVYWYRQLPEEGLKFMVYLQKENIIDESGMPKERFSAEFPKEGPSILRIQQVVRGDSAAYFCASSPERAANYNEQFFGPGTRLTVL.

The chain links TRBV5-1 to TRBJ1-3; 8 nucleotides match TRBD1. In germline, CDR1 is SGHRS, CDR2 YFSETQ. CDR3 length: 15 residues. Unmatched junction bases numbered 7, after V lost 7 bases and J lost 1 base. CDR3 residues: CASAFGQGSGNTIYF. The CDR3 DNA reads as TGCGCCAGCGCTTTCGGACAGGGTTCTGGAAACACCATATATTTT.

This clone turned up a few times. The chain combines TRBV5-6 with TRBJ1-1; maybe TRBD1 (5 bases). V shed 4 bases and J shed 5 bases, with 15 bases lying between them. Germline CDR1 and CDR2: SGHDT and YYEEEE. The CDR3 covers 14 residues. The DNA for the CDR3 is TGTGCCAGCAGCACGGACGGGGGGTGGACTGAAGCTTTCTTT. Its translation: CASSTDGGWTEAFF.

The chain combines TRBV19 with TRBJ1-5; no clear D. CDR3 length equals 11 residues. The V end was cut by 3 bases, the J end by 12 bases, with 9 bases between. Germline CDR1 reads LNHDA; CDR2 reads SQIVND (reference sequence). The CDR3 DNA reads TGTGCCAGTAGTATGGGAGGCCGCCAGCATTTT. Translated: CASSMGGRQHF. Full variable domain (missing parts from reference TRBV19 and TRBJ1-5): DGGITQSPKYLFRKEGQNVTLSCEQNLNHDAMYWYRQDPGQGLRLIYYSQIVNDFQKGDIAEGYSVSREKKESFPLTVTSAQKNPTAFYLCASSMGGRQHFGDGTRLSIL.

V and J are TRBV5-6 and TRBJ1-2; TRBD1 is a possible D gene (6 bases). V was trimmed by 4 bases and J by 8 bases, leaving 21 bases between them. Per germline, CDR1 SGHDT and CDR2 YYEEEE. This CDR3 is 15 amino acids long. In nucleotides, the CDR3 is TGTGCCAGCAGCCTCCAACAGGGCTACCTGGGAGGCTACACCTTC. It codes for CASSLQQGYLGGYTF.

The chain carries TRBV7-8 and TRBJ2-7, with 8 bases identical to TRBD1. Trimming cost V 5 bases and J 6 bases; bases outside gene matches: 6. This CDR3 is 13 amino acids long. The germline V gene encodes CDR1 SGHVS and CDR2 FQNEAQ. The DNA of the CDR3 is TGTGCCAGCAGCAGAGACAGGGGTGGCGAGCAGTACTTC. This sequence encodes CASSRDRGGEQYF.

The V and J genes are TRBV2 and TRBJ1-5, with D tentatively TRBD1 (5 bases). Germline lookup yields CDR1 SNHLY and CDR2 FYNNEI. The V end lost 7 bases, the J end lost 1 base, and 11 bases lay between the germline ends. The CDR3 totals 14 residues. CDR3 sequence: CASTRGRSNQPQHF. The CDR3 DNA follows: TGTGCCAGCACAAGGGGCAGGAGCAATCAGCCCCAGCATTTT.

The chain combines TRBV7-9 with TRBJ2-7, with 10 bases fitting TRBD2. Per the germline V gene, CDR1 is SEHNR and CDR2 is FQNEAQ (reference sequence). V gave up 4 bases and J gave up 3 bases; unmatched junction bases: 12. The length of the CDR3 is 17 residues. CDR3 in DNA: TGTGCCAGCAGCTCCCCGGCATGGGCTAGCGGGGGCTACGAGCAGTACTTC. This gives the protein CASSSPAWASGGYEQYF.

This chain links TRBV6-5 with TRBJ2-6; D is uncertain. CDR1 and CDR2 (germline): MNHEY, SVGAGI. Between the trimmed V and J ends, which lost 2 bases and 0 bases, there was a span of 2 bases. This CDR3 is built from 14 residues. The CDR3, as DNA: TGTGCCAGCAGTTACCGCTCTGGGGCCAACGTCCTGACTTTC. Encoded protein: CASSYRSGANVLTF.

The chain joins TRBV2 to TRBJ2-2, with 10 bases lining up with TRBD2. V dropped 10 bases and J dropped 4; count of bases not matched to a gene: 6. This CDR3 contains 14 residues. In germline, CDR1 is SNHLY, CDR2 FYNNEI. In nucleotides, the CDR3 is TGTGCCACCGGGACTAGCGAGGCCACCGGGGAGCTGTTTTTT. Translation: CATGTSEATGELFF.

For this clone: Other DNA sequences of this sample code for an identical CDR3. This chain joins TRBV6-5 and TRBJ2-7; TRBD2 aligns across 8 bases. CDR1 is MNHEY, CDR2 SVGAGI, per germline. The CDR3 runs to 13 residues. Trimming took 7 bases from V and 1 from J; bases not matched to a gene: 3. CDR3 protein: CASTSGSSYEQYF. Here the CDR3 DNA reads TGTGCCAGCACGAGCGGGAGTTCCTACGAGCAGTACTTC.

The V call is TRBV18, the J call TRBJ2-3; the match to TRBD2 covers 9 bases. This CDR3 is 16 amino acids long. Germline lookup yields CDR1 KGHSH and CDR2 LQKENI. V shed 2 bases, J shed 0 bases, and the junction held 3 bases outside the gene matches. In DNA form, the CDR3 reads TGTGCCAGCTCACCAGAGGCGGGGGGGAGCACAGATACGCAGTATTTT. Translating gives CASSPEAGGSTDTQYF.

The V gene is TRBV10-3, the J gene TRBJ1-4; 10 nucleotides align to TRBD1. CDR3 length: 13 amino acids. With V trimmed by 6 bases and J by 5 bases, 0 bases remained unmatched. Germline V gene sequence: CDR1 ENHRY, CDR2 SYGVKD. This chain's CDR3 is CAIRGQGNEKLFF. The CDR3, as DNA: TGTGCCATCAGGGGACAGGGGAATGAAAAACTGTTTTTT.

The chain is built from TRBV25-1 and TRBJ1-6, with TRBD1 as a possible D gene (5 bases). From germline, CDR1 is MGHDK and CDR2 SYGVNS. This CDR3 region has 14 residues. The V gene lost 8 bases and the J gene lost 8 bases, with 16 bases spanning the gap. The CDR3 spells CASCAQGRHSPLHF. The CDR3 DNA sequence: TGTGCCAGCTGCGCCCAGGGAAGGCATTCACCCCTCCACTTT.